Shown below are 24 T cell receptor beta chains from a single sample sequenced in a study of T cells in Graves' hyperthyroidism and ophthalmopathy. The source material, RNA transcripts, was used to amplify TCR beta CDR3 regions. A first-round RT-PCR of the TCR CDR3 used the HTBI primer set. TCRdb processed the multiplex PCR reads anew with MiXCR; each CDR3 protein has one entry. The data hold about 350,000 distinct CDR3 sequences, with roughly 19% observed a single time. Material for sequencing was blood. The receptors here all came from a woman between 18 and 29 years old with Graves' hyperthyroidism.

J is TRBJ2-3 and V is TRBV11-2; tentative D call: TRBD2 (5 bases). V lost 3 bases, J lost 0 bases, and 7 bases lay in between. Per the germline V gene, CDR1 is SGHAT and CDR2 is FQNNGV. CDR3 size: 14 residues. The CDR3 region has the DNA TGTGCCAGCAGCTTCCGGACTAGCACAGATACGCAGTATTTT. It translates to CASSFRTSTDTQYF. Full variable domain (outside the CDR3, taken from reference TRBV11-2 and TRBJ2-3): EAGVAQSPRYKIIEKRQSVAFWCNPISGHATLYWYQQILGQGPKLLIQFQNNGVVDDSQLPKDRFSAERLKGVDSTLKIQPAKLEDSAVYLCASSFRTSTDTQYFGPGTRLTVL.

Many counts were recorded for this clonotype. This chain joins TRBV7-9 and TRBJ1-2, with D uncertain. The CDR3 extends over 14 amino acids. The germline V gene encodes CDR1 SEHNR and CDR2 FQNEAQ (reference sequence). The germline V and J ends were trimmed by 5 bases and 6 bases, with 16 bases remaining between them. Here the CDR3 reads CASSQAPAEDGYTF. The CDR3 DNA sequence: TGTGCCAGCAGCCAAGCCCCGGCAGAGGATGGCTACACCTTC.

This clonotype was found many times. The rearrangement links TRBV7-8 to TRBJ2-7; possibly TRBD2 for D (6 bases). Germline loops: CDR1 SGHVS, CDR2 FQNEAQ. The CDR3 totals 13 residues. Trimming took off 5 bases at V and 6 bases at J, with 14 bases between the two ends. The CDR3 bases are TGTGCCAGCAGCCCGGGGGATTGGGCCGAGCAGTACTTC. It translates to CASSPGDWAEQYF. Full variable domain (outside the CDR3, taken from reference TRBV7-8 and TRBJ2-7): GAGVSQSPRYKVAKRGQDVALRCDPISGHVSLFWYQQALGQGPEFLTYFQNEAQLDKSGLPSDRFFAERPEGSVSTLKIQRTQQEDSAVYLCASSPGDWAEQYFGPGTRLTVT.

This clonotype was seen at least ten times. The V call is TRBV6-1, the J call TRBJ1-1; the D is unclear. Trimming removed 3 bases at V and 10 bases at J, with 12 bases between. The CDR3 sequence is 12 residues long. Germline CDR1 and CDR2: MNHNS and SASEGT. For the CDR3, the DNA is TGTGCCAGCAGTGACGGAGCTTGGGGAGCTTTCTTT. Translating it yields CASSDGAWGAFF.

This clonotype was seen ten or more times. The J gene is TRBJ1-1, the V gene TRBV5-1, with D maybe TRBD1 (5 bases). Germline CDR1 is SGHRS and CDR2 is YFSETQ. The CDR3 is 14 residues long. Between the trimmed V and J ends, which lost 1 base and 4 bases, there was a span of 11 bases. CDR3 sequence: CASSLWGDSTEAFF. In DNA form, the CDR3 reads TGCGCCAGCAGCTTGTGGGGGGATAGCACTGAAGCTTTCTTT.

This clonotype has ten or more counts. The V and J genes are TRBV24-1 and TRBJ2-5, with D maybe TRBD2 (6 bases). In germline, CDR1 is KGHDR, CDR2 SFDVKD. The V end was cut by 5 bases, the J end by 5 bases, with 14 bases between. CDR3 length: 14 residues. CDR3 in DNA: TGTGCCACCAGTGTTTCCGTAGCGGACGAGACCCAGTACTTC. Protein sequence: CATSVSVADETQYF.

V usage is TRBV12-3 or TRBV12-4 and J usage is TRBJ1-6, with 10 bases matching TRBD1. The length of the CDR3 is 15 residues. The V and J ends lost 6 bases and 10 bases, in that order; junction bases with no gene match: 9. CDR3 region: CASRVDRGFHSPLHF. The CDR3 nucleotides are TGTGCCAGCAGGGTGGACAGGGGGTTCCACTCACCCCTCCACTTT.

The table lists this clonotype with many counts. V and J are TRBV2 and TRBJ1-2, with D unclear. V shed 6 bases and J shed 7 bases, with 3 bases lying between them. CDR1 is SNHLY, CDR2 FYNNEI, per germline. The CDR3 is made up of 9 amino acids. CDR3 region: CASRGGYTF. CDR3 sequence (DNA): TGTGCCAGCAGAGGTGGCTACACCTTC.

This clonotype was seen at least ten times. At one boundary the junction diverges from the germline segment, which might be a read error. The CDR3 region has the DNA TGTGCCAGCAATTTACAGGGGGTTCGCACTGAAGCTTTCTTT. This translates into CASNLQGVRTEAFF. The chain combines TRBV12-3 or TRBV12-4 with TRBJ1-1; 8 nucleotides align to TRBD1. CDR3 length: 14 amino acids.

This clonotype was observed many times. V and J are TRBV10-3 and TRBJ2-5; TRBD2 agrees at 8 bases. CDR1 is ENHRY, CDR2 SYGVKD, per germline. V shed 2 bases and J 0 bases; nucleotides not matched to a gene: 8. The CDR3 contains 17 residues. The CDR3 here is CAISEGFGGANQETQYF. The CDR3 coding sequence is TGTGCCATCAGTGAGGGGTTCGGGGGGGCCAACCAAGAGACCCAGTACTTC.

This clonotype occurred a few times. This chain links TRBV12-3 or TRBV12-4 with TRBJ1-1; the D gene is possibly TRBD1 (6 bases). CDR3 length: 18 amino acids. Trimming left V 8 bases short and J 0 bases short, with 25 bases between. As DNA, the CDR3 is TGTGCCAGCCCAAAAGGGCCAAGTTTACAGGGTATGAACACTGAAGCTTTCTTT. Translation gives CASPKGPSLQGMNTEAFF.

This clonotype was seen repeatedly, ten times or more. The chain recombines TRBV12-3 or TRBV12-4 with TRBJ2-7; 12 bases agree with TRBD2. V shed 3 bases, J shed 4 bases, and the junction held 16 bases outside the gene matches. The length of the CDR3 is 19 residues. CDR3 DNA sequence: TGTGCCAGCAGTTTTCCACTAGCGGGGGGAATCCCCCCGGGATACGAGCAGTACTTC. Translating it yields CASSFPLAGGIPPGYEQYF.

The sample holds many counts of this clonotype. J is TRBJ1-1 and V is TRBV20-1; D possibly corresponds to TRBD1 (6 bases). The CDR3 extends over 16 amino acids. Germline-derived CDR1 and CDR2 are DFQATT and SNEGSKA (reference sequence). V was shortened by 2 bases and J by 3 bases, with 19 bases between the two germline ends. The CDR3 DNA reads TGCAGTGCTAGATCGGTCCGGGGGCGATGGGACACTGAAGCTTTCTTT. It codes for CSARSVRGRWDTEAFF.

This clonotype was seen more than once but under ten times. The CDR3 here is CASSLAGSGAEAFF. The CDR3 coding sequence is TGCGCCAGCAGCTTGGCAGGGTCCGGGGCTGAAGCTTTCTTT. The chain uses TRBV5-1 and TRBJ1-1, with D perhaps TRBD1 (5 bases). This CDR3 spans 14 amino acids. V lost 0 bases and J lost 6, with 12 bases in between. Looked up from germline, CDR1 is SGHRS and CDR2 is YFSETQ.

The chain uses TRBV6-2 or TRBV6-3 and TRBJ1-3, with a weak D call TRBD1 (6 bases). The CDR3 length is 14 residues. The germline gives CDR1 MNHEY, CDR2 SVGEGT. V was shortened by 4 bases and J by 4 bases, with 11 bases between the two germline ends. The CDR3 sequence is CASSFGQLGNTIYF. The CDR3 DNA is TGTGCCAGCAGTTTCGGACAGTTGGGAAACACCATATATTTT.

In this sample, this clonotype turned up many times. The chain uses TRBV12-3 or TRBV12-4 and TRBJ2-7; TRBD2 might be the D (6 bases). V lost 6 bases and J 0 bases, leaving 15 bases between the germline ends. CDR3 size: 15 residues. This CDR3 is CASSPSGLSSYEQYF. As DNA, the CDR3 is TGTGCCAGCAGCCCAAGCGGGCTCAGCTCCTACGAGCAGTACTTC.

Ten or more counts support this clonotype. J is TRBJ1-6 and V is TRBV5-6; D possibly corresponds to TRBD1 (5 bases). CDR3 length equals 14 residues. The germline V gene encodes CDR1 SGHDT and CDR2 YYEEEE. Trimming left V 6 bases short and J 8 bases short, with 15 bases between. As DNA, the CDR3 is TGTGCCAGCACCACGAGGGACGGTTATTCACCCCTCCACTTT. Its translation: CASTTRDGYSPLHF. Drawing the rest from reference TRBV5-6 and TRBJ1-6, the complete variable domain is DAGVTQSPTHLIKTRGQQVTLRCSPKSGHDTVSWYQQALGQGPQFIFQYYEEEERQRGNFPDRFSGHQFPNYSSELNVNALLLGDSALYLCASTTRDGYSPLHFGNGTRLTVT.

This clonotype was counted ten times or more. The rearrangement joins TRBV6-1 to TRBJ2-5; 7 bases fit TRBD2. The germline V gene encodes CDR1 MNHNS and CDR2 SASEGT. This CDR3 is 16 amino acids long. With V trimmed by 4 bases and J by 5 bases, 13 bases remained unmatched. The CDR3 protein is CASSGFRDYYGETQYF. In nucleotides, the CDR3 is TGTGCCAGCAGTGGATTCCGGGACTACTATGGGGAGACCCAGTACTTC.

The chain uses TRBV6-2 or TRBV6-3 and TRBJ1-2, with D possibly TRBD1 on 6 matching bases. Trimming removed 2 bases from V and 3 bases from J, with 22 bases in between. Per germline, CDR1 MNHEY and CDR2 SVGEGT. The CDR3 consists of 18 residues. CDR3 sequence reads: CASSYEPLTRGSHYGYTF. The CDR3 region has the DNA TGTGCCAGCAGTTACGAGCCTCTCACCAGGGGATCCCACTATGGCTACACCTTC.

The sample holds one count of this clonotype. The gene calls are TRBV6-2 or TRBV6-3 and TRBJ2-7, with D tentatively TRBD2 (5 bases). Germline CDR1 reads MNHEY; CDR2 reads SVGEGT. The length of the CDR3 is 13 residues. V lost 4 bases to trimming and J lost 4 bases, with 11 bases between them. The DNA of the CDR3 is TGTGCCAGCAGTTTGGCAGCGGAATACGAGCAGTACTTC. Translated: CASSLAAEYEQYF.

A few counts support this clonotype. The chain couples TRBV11-2 to TRBJ2-6; TRBD2 matches at 12 bases. Looked up from germline, CDR1 is SGHAT and CDR2 is FQNNGV. V shed 5 bases and J 3 bases; nucleotides not matched to a gene: 8. This CDR3 has 18 amino acids. This chain's CDR3 is CASSPPSGGALGANVLTF. Here the CDR3 DNA reads TGTGCCAGCAGCCCTCCTAGCGGGGGGGCGCTTGGGGCCAACGTCCTGACTTTC.

The chain is built from TRBV9 and TRBJ1-2, with D possibly TRBD1 on 5 matching bases. This CDR3 has 14 amino acids. V lost 3 bases and J 3 bases, leaving 12 bases between the germline ends. Germline CDR1 reads SGDLS; CDR2 reads YYNGEE. The CDR3 is CASSALGPDYGYTF. The CDR3 region has the DNA TGTGCCAGCAGCGCCCTGGGACCCGACTATGGCTACACCTTC.

The chain has TRBV6-1 and TRBJ2-2; a possible D gene is TRBD1 (5 bases). The CDR3 is 13 residues long. The V gene's germline CDR1 is MNHNS and CDR2 SASEGT. Trimming left V 8 bases short and J 4 bases short, with 11 bases between. CDR3 loop: CASGAVVTGELFF. DNA of the CDR3: TGTGCCAGCGGGGCAGTAGTCACCGGGGAGCTGTTTTTT.

This clonotype came up once. V and J are TRBV20-1 and TRBJ2-5; 12 bases align to TRBD2. The CDR3 is 18 residues long. V was clipped by 3 bases and J by 1 base; unmatched bases: 12. In germline, CDR1 is DFQATT, CDR2 SNEGSKA (reference sequence). CDR3 coding DNA: TGCAGTGCTAGCCTACTAGCGGGGGGCTTCTTAACCCAAGAGACCCAGTACTTC. This encodes CSASLLAGGFLTQETQYF.